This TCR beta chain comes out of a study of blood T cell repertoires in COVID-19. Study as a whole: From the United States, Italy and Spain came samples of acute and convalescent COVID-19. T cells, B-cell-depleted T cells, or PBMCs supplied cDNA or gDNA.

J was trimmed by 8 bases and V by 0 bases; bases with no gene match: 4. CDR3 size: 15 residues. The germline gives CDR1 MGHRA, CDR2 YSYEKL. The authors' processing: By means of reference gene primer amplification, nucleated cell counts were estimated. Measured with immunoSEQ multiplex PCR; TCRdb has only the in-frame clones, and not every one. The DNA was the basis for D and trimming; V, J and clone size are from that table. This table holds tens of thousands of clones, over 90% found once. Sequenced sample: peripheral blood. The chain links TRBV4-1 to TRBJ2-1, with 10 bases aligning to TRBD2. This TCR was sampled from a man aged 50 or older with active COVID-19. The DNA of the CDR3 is TGCGCCAGCAGCCAAGAAACTAGCGGGATTTATGAGCAGTTCTTC. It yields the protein CASSQETSGIYEQFF.